This T cell receptor beta chain was found in a study of T cell responses to AZD1222 COVID-19 vaccine. The study, taken as a whole, reports: With dominance at 160-218 and 743-854, vaccine-associated CD4 TCRs spanned spike. Among spike-specific TCRs, nearly half reportedly target unmutated variant regions.

From germline, CDR1 is SQVTM and CDR2 ANQGSEA. V lost 5 bases to trimming and J lost 2 bases, with 10 bases between them. CDR3 size: 13 residues. To note about this clone: Its matching antigen is unknown.

Measured with immunoSEQ multiplex PCR; TCRdb has only the in-frame clones, and not every one. The sample consists of 170,000 or so clones, around 90% of them appearing once. This chain connects TRBV29-1 to TRBJ1-5; D remains unclear. The sequence was collected from an adult who received the AZD1222 COVID-19 vaccine. This material consisted of peripheral blood, taken 28 days after the second AZD1222 dose. CDR3 in DNA: TGCAGCGTTTTAAAGGAGCGCAATCAGCCCCAGCATTTT. Its translation: CSVLKERNQPQHF.